These T cell receptor beta chains were read from a single sample in a study of blood T cell repertoires in COVID-19. TCRdb's table, derived via immunoSEQ multiplex PCR, lists solely in-frame clones and lacks some. The sample lists 250,000 to 350,000 clones, 80% to 90% occurring once. The sequencing input was peripheral blood. Every receptor here comes from a woman in her 50s with acute or convalescent COVID-19. Both conserved end residues are part of each CDR3. D genes are given only for firm matches. Clone size is given for some rows only: seen once, a few or many times, or a class if the clone is expanded.

d_gene	abundance	v_gene	j_gene	CDR3aa	CDR3nt
-	-	TRBV5-8	TRBJ1-4	CASSLGRATNEKLFF	TGTGCCAGCAGCTTGGGGAGGGCAACTAATGAAAAACTGTTTTTT
-	-	TRBV7-8	TRBJ1-1	CASSPRPGDTEAFF	TGTGCCAGCAGCCCTCGACCCGGGGACACTGAAGCTTTCTTT
-	few	TRBV4-2	TRBJ2-1	CASSQPGDYNEQFF	TGTGCCAGCAGCCAACCGGGAGACTACAATGAGCAGTTCTTC
TRBD1	-	TRBV7-2	TRBJ2-3	CATRTGQVDTQYF	TGTGCAACACGGACAGGGCAAGTAGATACGCAGTATTTT
-	few	TRBV7-9	TRBJ1-1	CASRESVYTEAFF	TGTGCCAGCAGAGAGAGCGTCTACACTGAAGCTTTCTTT
-	-	TRBV4-3	TRBJ2-7	CASSLSWGTAPSYEQYF	TGCGCCAGCAGCCTATCCTGGGGGACTGCACCATCCTACGAGCAGTACTTC
TRBD1	once	TRBV4-1	TRBJ1-1	CASSRDRLNTEAFF	TGCGCCAGCAGCCGGGACAGACTGAACACTGAAGCTTTCTTT
TRBD2	-	TRBV25-1	TRBJ2-1	CAISTSGWDEQFF	TGTGCCATTTCGACTAGCGGGTGGGATGAGCAGTTCTTC
-	-	TRBV18	TRBJ1-1	CASSRSQGTNTEAFF	TGTGCCAGCTCTCGGAGTCAGGGAACGAACACTGAAGCTTTCTTT
-	few	TRBV29-1	TRBJ1-2	CSVDLGLTGISYGYTF	TGCAGCGTTGACTTGGGATTGACAGGAATCTCCTATGGCTACACCTTC
-	-	TRBV5-1	TRBJ2-5	CASSFDSFQETQYF	TGCGCCAGCAGCTTTGACAGCTTCCAAGAGACCCAGTACTTC
TRBD1	-	TRBV7-2	TRBJ2-6	CASSSRQGGPGANVLTF	TGTGCCAGCAGCTCCCGACAGGGTGGGCCTGGGGCCAACGTCCTGACTTTC
-	-	TRBV6-5	TRBJ2-5	CASNGLAETQYF	TGTGCCAGCAACGGTCTTGCGGAGACCCAGTACTTC
-	few	TRBV20-1	TRBJ2-1	CSARLVNEQFF	TGCAGTGCAAGACTAGTTAATGAGCAGTTCTTC
TRBD1	-	TRBV5-1	TRBJ1-1	CASRSGTGGTEAFF	TGCGCCAGCAGGTCCGGGACAGGGGGCACTGAAGCTTTCTTT
-	-	TRBV13	TRBJ1-1	CASSLGGAGYTEAFF	TGTGCCAGCAGCTTAGGAGGCGCAGGGTACACTGAAGCTTTCTTT
TRBD1	-	TRBV6-1	TRBJ2-5	CASSEKRQGVGETQYF	TGTGCCAGCAGTGAAAAGCGGCAGGGGGTAGGAGAGACCCAGTACTTC
TRBD1	-	TRBV10-3	TRBJ1-3	CATEQGASGNTIYF	TGTGCCACTGAACAGGGGGCGTCTGGAAACACCATATATTTT
TRBD2	-	TRBV7-9	TRBJ2-3	CASSRLAGGSTDTQYF	TGTGCCAGCAGCAGACTAGCGGGGGGCTCTACAGATACGCAGTATTTT
-	-	TRBV6-5	TRBJ1-5	CASSYEGRGNQPQHF	TGTGCCAGCAGTTACGAGGGTAGGGGCAATCAGCCCCAGCATTTT
TRBD1	-	TRBV5-1	TRBJ2-2	CASSMTGGKNTGELFF	TGCGCCAGCAGCATGACAGGGGGCAAGAACACCGGGGAGCTGTTTTTT
-	-	TRBV5-1	TRBJ2-1	CASSRGSMDEQFF	TGCGCCAGCAGCAGGGGAAGTATGGATGAGCAGTTCTTC
TRBD1	-	TRBV19	TRBJ1-1	CATRMGQGPMTFF	TGTGCCACCCGAATGGGACAGGGCCCTATGACTTTCTTT
-	-	TRBV30	TRBJ1-3	CAWRDSFSGNTIYF	TGTGCCTGGAGGGACAGTTTCTCTGGAAACACCATATATTTT
TRBD2	once	TRBV3-1/TRBV3-2	TRBJ2-5	CASGVSGGEETQYF	TGTGCCAGCGGAGTAAGCGGGGGGGAAGAGACCCAGTACTTC
TRBD1	-	TRBV6-5	TRBJ1-2	CASSYGQGAYGYTF	TGTGCCAGCAGTTACGGACAGGGGGCCTATGGCTACACCTTC
-	-	TRBV6-5	TRBJ2-3	CASKRDSTDTQYF	TGTGCCAGCAAGAGGGATAGCACAGATACGCAGTATTTT
TRBD1	-	TRBV5-1	TRBJ1-2	CASSLKMMQGAHGYTF	TGCGCCAGCAGCTTAAAAATGATGCAGGGGGCTCATGGCTACACCTTC
TRBD2	-	TRBV5-1	TRBJ2-5	CASSPASGGSQETQYF	TGCGCCAGCAGCCCCGCTAGCGGGGGATCACAAGAGACCCAGTACTTC